What follows describes a single T cell receptor (beta chain). Deletions cut 2 bases from V and 2 bases from J, with 13 bases between. In germline, CDR1 is SGHTA, CDR2 FQGNSA. The CDR3 length is 15 residues. As processed by the authors: From reference gene primer amplification, estimates of nucleated cell counts were derived. Profiling relied on immunoSEQ multiplex PCR, and the TCRdb table lists in-frame clones only, not all of them. That table gives V, J and clone size, and the DNA gave D and trimming. The sample has more than 45,000 clones; around 90% are singletons. This record comes from a study of blood T cell repertoires in COVID-19.

This rearrangement joins TRBV7-2 to TRBJ2-7; D is perhaps TRBD2 (5 bases). Sequencing input: peripheral blood. This TCR derives from a man aged 55 to 70 with acute or convalescent COVID-19. CDR3: CASSLRRGPTYEQYF. The CDR3 DNA reads as TGTGCCAGCAGCTTAAGGCGAGGGCCAACCTACGAGCAGTACTTC.